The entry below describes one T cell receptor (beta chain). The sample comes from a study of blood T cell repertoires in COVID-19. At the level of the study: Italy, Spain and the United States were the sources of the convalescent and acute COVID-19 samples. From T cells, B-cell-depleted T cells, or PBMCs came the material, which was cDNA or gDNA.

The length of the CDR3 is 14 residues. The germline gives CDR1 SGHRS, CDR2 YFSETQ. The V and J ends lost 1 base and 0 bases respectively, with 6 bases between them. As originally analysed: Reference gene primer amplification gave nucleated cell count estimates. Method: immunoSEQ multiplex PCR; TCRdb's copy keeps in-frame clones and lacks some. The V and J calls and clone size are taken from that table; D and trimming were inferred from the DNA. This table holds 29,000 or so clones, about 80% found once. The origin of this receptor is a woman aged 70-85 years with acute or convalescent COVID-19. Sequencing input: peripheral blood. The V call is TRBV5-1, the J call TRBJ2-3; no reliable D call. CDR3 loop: CASSLSGSTDTQYF. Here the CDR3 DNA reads TGCGCCAGCAGCTTGTCCGGGAGCACAGATACGCAGTATTTT.